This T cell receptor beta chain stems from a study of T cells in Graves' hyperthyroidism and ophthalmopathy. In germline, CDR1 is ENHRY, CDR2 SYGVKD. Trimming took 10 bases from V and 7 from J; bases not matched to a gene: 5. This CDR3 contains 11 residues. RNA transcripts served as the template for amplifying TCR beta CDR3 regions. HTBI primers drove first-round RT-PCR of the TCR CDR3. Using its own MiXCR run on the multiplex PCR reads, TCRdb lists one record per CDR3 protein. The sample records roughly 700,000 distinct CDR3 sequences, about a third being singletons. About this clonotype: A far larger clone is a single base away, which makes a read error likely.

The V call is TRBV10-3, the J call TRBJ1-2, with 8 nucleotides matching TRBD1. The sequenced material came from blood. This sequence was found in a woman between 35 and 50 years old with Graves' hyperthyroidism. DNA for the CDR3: TGTGCCAGCCGACAGGGGTTTGGCTACACCTTC. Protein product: CASRQGFGYTF.